This T cell receptor beta chain was obtained from a study of cytomegalovirus exposure and HLA in healthy donors. Study results and limitations: Researchers reported in a later analysis that a missense DCLRE1C variant was tied to TCR beta V- and J-gene trimming. Some V segments (TRBV6-2 and TRBV6-3 among them) were excluded as indistinguishable. A reported reduction in N-insertions relative to the roughly 670-donor mean was seen in an Asian-associated ancestry cluster in a later analysis.

The junction had 8 bases not matched to a gene; V was cut back by 6 bases and J by 4 bases. This CDR3 has 15 residues. CDR1 and CDR2 (germline): LGHNT, FRNRAP. Comments on this clone: The antigen is not known.

In the PCR, 60 Vbeta and 13 Jbeta primers were used. Per the original data handling: Counted up in a later analysis, unique TCR beta chains came to some 80 million, with around 10 million shared. Produced via immunoSEQ multiplex PCR; TCRdb's table is partial and in-frame only. V and J calls plus clone size are reproduced from that table; the DNA served to infer D and trimming. The table lists 110,000 to 150,000 clones, 60% to 80% of them singletons, with about 1.5% in the top ten. Sequencing input: PBMCs. The chain employs TRBV12-5 and TRBJ1-2, with 10 nucleotides matching TRBD1. This TCR was sampled from a woman in her twenties or thirties in good health and CMV-seronegative. CDR3 in amino acids: CASGSGTGVLYGYTF. CDR3 bases: TGTGCTAGTGGCTCCGGGACAGGGGTTCTCTATGGCTACACCTTC.